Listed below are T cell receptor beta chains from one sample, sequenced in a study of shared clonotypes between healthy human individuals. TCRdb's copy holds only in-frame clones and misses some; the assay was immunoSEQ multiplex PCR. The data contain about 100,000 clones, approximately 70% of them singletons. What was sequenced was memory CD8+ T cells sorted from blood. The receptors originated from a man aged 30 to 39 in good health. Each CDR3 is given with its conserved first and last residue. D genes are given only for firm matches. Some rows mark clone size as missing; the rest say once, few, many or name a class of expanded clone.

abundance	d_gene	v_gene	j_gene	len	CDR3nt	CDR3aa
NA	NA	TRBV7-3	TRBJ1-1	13	TGTGCCAGCAGCTCCTACCTGGGAGCTGAAGCTTTCTTT	CASSSYLGAEAFF
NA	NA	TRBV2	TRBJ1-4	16	TGTGCCACCAGAGGCAGGGATCCCGCAACTAATGAAAAACTGTTTTTT	CATRGRDPATNEKLFF
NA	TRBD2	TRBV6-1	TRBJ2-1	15	TGTGCCAGCAGTGGCCTAGCGGGCGCATACAATGAGCAGTTCTTC	CASSGLAGAYNEQFF
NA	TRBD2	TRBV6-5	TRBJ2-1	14	TGTGCCAGCAGGAGCGGGAGCTCCTACAATGAGCAGTTCTTC	CASRSGSSYNEQFF
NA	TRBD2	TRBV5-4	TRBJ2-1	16	TGTGCCAGCAGCAGCCGGACTAGCGGGAGGGCCCTTGAGCAGTTCTTC	CASSSRTSGRALEQFF
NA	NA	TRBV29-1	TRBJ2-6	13	TGCAGCGCGACTTTTGCTGGGGCCAACGTCCTGACTTTC	CSATFAGANVLTF
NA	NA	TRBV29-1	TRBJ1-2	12	TGCAGCGTTGAAGACTTGAGCTATGGCTACACCTTC	CSVEDLSYGYTF
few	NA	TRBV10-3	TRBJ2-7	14	TGTGCCATCAGTAAAACAGGGAGATCCTACGAGCAGTACTTC	CAISKTGRSYEQYF
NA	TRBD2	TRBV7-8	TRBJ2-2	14	TGTGCCAGCAGCTGGAGGGACTACCCCGGGGAGCTGTTTTTT	CASSWRDYPGELFF
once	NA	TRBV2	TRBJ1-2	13	TGTGCCAGCAGTGGGACAGCTAACTATGGCTACACCTTC	CASSGTANYGYTF
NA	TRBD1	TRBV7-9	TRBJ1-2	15	TGTGCCAGCAGCTTAGCGCGACAGGGGTTCTATGGCTACACCTTC	CASSLARQGFYGYTF
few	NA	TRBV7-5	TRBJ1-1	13	TGTGCCAGAAGCCGACAAAACAGGGAGCGGGCTTTCTTT	CARSRQNRERAFF
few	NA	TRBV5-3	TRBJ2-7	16	TGTGCCAGAAGCTTGGAGGGCCAGGGTACGAGTTACGAGCAGTACTTC	CARSLEGQGTSYEQYF
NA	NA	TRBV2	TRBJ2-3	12	TGTGCCAGCAGGGAAGGGGCAGATACGCAGTATTTT	CASREGADTQYF
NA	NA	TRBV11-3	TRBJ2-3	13	TGTGCCAGCAGCTTAGATTGGGCAGATACGCAGTATTTT	CASSLDWADTQYF
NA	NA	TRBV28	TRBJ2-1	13	TGTGCCAGCAGTTTGTCCGTTTTCAGGGCGCAGTTCTTC	CASSLSVFRAQFF
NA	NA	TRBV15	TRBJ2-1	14	TGTGCCACCAGCAGCCAGCACCCCAGCGTTGAGCAGTTCTTC	CATSSQHPSVEQFF
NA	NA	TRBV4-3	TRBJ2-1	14	TGCGCCAGCAGCCAAATTAGGACTGCCAGAGAGCAGTTCTTC	CASSQIRTAREQFF
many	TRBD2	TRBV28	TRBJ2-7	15	TGTGCCAGCAGAAGGACTAGCGGGAGGTCCTACGAGCAGTACTTC	CASRRTSGRSYEQYF
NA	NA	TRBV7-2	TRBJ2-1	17	TGTGCCAGCAGCGAACTCCCCGGAAGCAGGGGAACCAATGAGCAGTTCTTC	CASSELPGSRGTNEQFF
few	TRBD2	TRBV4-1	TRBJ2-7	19	TGCGCCAGCAGCCAAGGTACGGGACTAGCTTTAGGGGCGACCTACGAGCAGTACTTC	CASSQGTGLALGATYEQYF
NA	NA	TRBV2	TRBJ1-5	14	TGTGCCAGCAGTGAGTCCACAGGGAGACAGCCCCAGCATTTT	CASSESTGRQPQHF
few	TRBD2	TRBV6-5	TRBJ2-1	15	TGTGCCAGCAGTTACTCGAGTAGCGGGGTCAATGAGCAGTTCTTC	CASSYSSSGVNEQFF
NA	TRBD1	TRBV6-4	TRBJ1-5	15	TGTGCCAGCAGTTATGGACAGGGGAGCAATCAGCCCCAGCATTTT	CASSYGQGSNQPQHF
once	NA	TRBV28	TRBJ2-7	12	TGTGCCACCTGTTCTCCCCCCTACGAGCAGTACTTC	CATCSPPYEQYF
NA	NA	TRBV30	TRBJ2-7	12	TGTGCCTGGACTAGCGCTGGCTACGAGCAGTACTTC	CAWTSAGYEQYF
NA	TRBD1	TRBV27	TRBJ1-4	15	TGTGCCAGCAGTCTTCGACAGGGGGTTAGGGAAAAACTGTTTTTT	CASSLRQGVREKLFF
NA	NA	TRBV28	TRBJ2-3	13	TGTGCCAGCAGTTCCTACACCACAGATACGCAGTATTTT	CASSSYTTDTQYF
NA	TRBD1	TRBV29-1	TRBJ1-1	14	TGCAGCGTTGCGCAGGGGGCGGTGAACACTGAAGCTTTCTTT	CSVAQGAVNTEAFF
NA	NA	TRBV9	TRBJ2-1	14	TGTGCCAGCAGCCCCTTCGGGGGCATAAATGAGCAGTTCTTC	CASSPFGGINEQFF
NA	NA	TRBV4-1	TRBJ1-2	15	TGCGCCAGCAGCCCTGAATGGGGCAGGGTTGATGGCTACACCTTC	CASSPEWGRVDGYTF
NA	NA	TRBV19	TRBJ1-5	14	TGTGCCAGTAGTATCGGAGGGAAGGGTCAGCCCCAGCATTTT	CASSIGGKGQPQHF
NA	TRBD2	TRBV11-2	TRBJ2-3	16	TGTGCCAGCAGCTTAGTATGGCGGGAGAGCTCAGATACGCAGTATTTT	CASSLVWRESSDTQYF
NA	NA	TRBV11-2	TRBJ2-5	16	TGTGCCAGCAGCATAGACGCCGCGGGGCCGGGGGAGACCCAGTACTTC	CASSIDAAGPGETQYF
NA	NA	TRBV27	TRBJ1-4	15	TGTGCCAGCAGGGGGGGGCATACAACTAATGAAAAACTGTTTTTT	CASRGGHTTNEKLFF